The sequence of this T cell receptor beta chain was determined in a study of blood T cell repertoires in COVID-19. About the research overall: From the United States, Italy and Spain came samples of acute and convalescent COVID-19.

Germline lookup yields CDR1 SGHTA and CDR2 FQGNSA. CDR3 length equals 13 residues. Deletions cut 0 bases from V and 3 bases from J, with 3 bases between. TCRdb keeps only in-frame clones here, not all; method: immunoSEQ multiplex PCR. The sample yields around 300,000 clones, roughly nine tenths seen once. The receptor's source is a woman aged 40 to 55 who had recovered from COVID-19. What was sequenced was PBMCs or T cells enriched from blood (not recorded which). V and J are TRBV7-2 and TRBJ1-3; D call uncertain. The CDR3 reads CASSLASGNTIYF. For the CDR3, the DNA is TGTGCCAGCAGCTTAGCCAGTGGAAACACCATATATTTT.